This T cell receptor (beta chain) was captured in a study of cytomegalovirus exposure and HLA in healthy donors. PCR employed 60 Vbeta and 13 Jbeta primers. Assay used: immunoSEQ multiplex PCR; TCRdb lists only in-frame clones, some missing. The sample yields about 160,000 clones, around four fifths seen once. The receptor comes from a man aged 30-40 years in good health and CMV-seronegative. The specimen was PBMCs.

CDR3 coding DNA: TGCGCCAGCAGCCAAAGGCAGGGGGCGGTGAATGAGCAGTTCTTC. Encoded protein: CASSQRQGAVNEQFF. The rearrangement joins TRBV4-3 to TRBJ2-1; TRBD1 aligns across 8 bases. The ends lost 2 bases at V and 7 bases at J; junction bases unmatched: 7. This CDR3 is built from 15 residues. Germline CDR1 is LGHNA and CDR2 is YSLEER.